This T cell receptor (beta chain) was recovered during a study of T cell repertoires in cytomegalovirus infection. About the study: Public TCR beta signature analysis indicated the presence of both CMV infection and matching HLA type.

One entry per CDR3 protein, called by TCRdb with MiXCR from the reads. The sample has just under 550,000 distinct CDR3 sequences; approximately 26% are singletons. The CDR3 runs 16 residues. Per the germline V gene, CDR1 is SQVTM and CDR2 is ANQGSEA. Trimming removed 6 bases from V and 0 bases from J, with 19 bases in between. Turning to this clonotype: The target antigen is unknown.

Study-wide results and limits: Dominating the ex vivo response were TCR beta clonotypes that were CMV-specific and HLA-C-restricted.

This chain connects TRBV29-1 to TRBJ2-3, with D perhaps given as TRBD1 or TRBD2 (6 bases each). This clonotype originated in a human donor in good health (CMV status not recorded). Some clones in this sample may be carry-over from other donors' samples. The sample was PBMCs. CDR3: CSVLRGEFPSTDTQYF. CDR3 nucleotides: TGCAGCGTCCTAAGGGGGGAGTTCCCTAGCACAGATACGCAGTATTTT.